These T cell receptor beta chains were read from a single sample in a study of shared clonotypes between healthy human individuals. Sequencing was performed with immunoSEQ multiplex PCR; in TCRdb, only in-frame clones are kept and a portion is missing. Found here are roughly 1.5 million clones, around 98% of them singletons; the top ten hold less than 0.55%. Sequencing used naive CD4+ T cells sorted from blood. The receptor set was obtained from a man aged 25-45 years in good health. CDR3s include the opening cysteine and the closing phenylalanine or tryptophan. Clone sizes are given selectively: once, few, many, or a class where the clone is expanded.

clone_size	v_call	j_call	cdr3_aa
NA	TRBV7-9	TRBJ2-3	CASSLQAGGRTDTQYF
once	TRBV29-1	TRBJ2-5	CSVDRGPETQYF
NA	TRBV18	TRBJ1-2	CASSPSRETNYGYTF
NA	TRBV19	TRBJ1-2	CASTMGSYGYTF
once	TRBV5-1	TRBJ1-4	CASSLGTNEKLFF
once	TRBV29-1	TRBJ2-2	CSARDSIGGELFF
NA	TRBV28	TRBJ2-2	CATKSTNTGELFF
NA	TRBV19	TRBJ2-5	CASSIWGERETQYF
NA	TRBV5-6	TRBJ2-7	CASSYWDITYEQYF
NA	TRBV11-2	TRBJ2-1	CASSLGVGTTTYNEQFF
NA	TRBV19	TRBJ2-2	CASTKGRPGVNTGELFF
NA	TRBV12-1	TRBJ1-2	CASSFTEYGYTF
NA	TRBV19	TRBJ1-1	CASIRQGNTEAFF
NA	TRBV9	TRBJ2-3	CASSVGGSGSYTQYF
few	TRBV29-1	TRBJ2-7	CSVGGSYEQYF
NA	TRBV19	TRBJ1-2	CASRRLTGTYGYTF
NA	TRBV5-1	TRBJ2-5	CASSLAATGETQYF
NA	TRBV18	TRBJ1-1	CASSPGNGENTEAFF
NA	TRBV19	TRBJ1-5	CASSPWETGGIQPQHF
once	TRBV10-3	TRBJ2-5	CAISESTGTAQETQYF
NA	TRBV10-1	TRBJ2-7	CASSRLAESYEQYF
NA	TRBV9	TRBJ2-7	CASSVAGTAPSEQYF
NA	TRBV6-5	TRBJ2-1	CASSYFPSSYNEQFF
NA	TRBV6-5	TRBJ1-5	CASSPQGRGNQPQHF
NA	TRBV11-2	TRBJ2-1	CASSPTLAEVYNEQFF
NA	TRBV2	TRBJ1-2	CASTWDGSTGGYTF
NA	TRBV9	TRBJ2-1	CASSVAGPSSSYNEQFF